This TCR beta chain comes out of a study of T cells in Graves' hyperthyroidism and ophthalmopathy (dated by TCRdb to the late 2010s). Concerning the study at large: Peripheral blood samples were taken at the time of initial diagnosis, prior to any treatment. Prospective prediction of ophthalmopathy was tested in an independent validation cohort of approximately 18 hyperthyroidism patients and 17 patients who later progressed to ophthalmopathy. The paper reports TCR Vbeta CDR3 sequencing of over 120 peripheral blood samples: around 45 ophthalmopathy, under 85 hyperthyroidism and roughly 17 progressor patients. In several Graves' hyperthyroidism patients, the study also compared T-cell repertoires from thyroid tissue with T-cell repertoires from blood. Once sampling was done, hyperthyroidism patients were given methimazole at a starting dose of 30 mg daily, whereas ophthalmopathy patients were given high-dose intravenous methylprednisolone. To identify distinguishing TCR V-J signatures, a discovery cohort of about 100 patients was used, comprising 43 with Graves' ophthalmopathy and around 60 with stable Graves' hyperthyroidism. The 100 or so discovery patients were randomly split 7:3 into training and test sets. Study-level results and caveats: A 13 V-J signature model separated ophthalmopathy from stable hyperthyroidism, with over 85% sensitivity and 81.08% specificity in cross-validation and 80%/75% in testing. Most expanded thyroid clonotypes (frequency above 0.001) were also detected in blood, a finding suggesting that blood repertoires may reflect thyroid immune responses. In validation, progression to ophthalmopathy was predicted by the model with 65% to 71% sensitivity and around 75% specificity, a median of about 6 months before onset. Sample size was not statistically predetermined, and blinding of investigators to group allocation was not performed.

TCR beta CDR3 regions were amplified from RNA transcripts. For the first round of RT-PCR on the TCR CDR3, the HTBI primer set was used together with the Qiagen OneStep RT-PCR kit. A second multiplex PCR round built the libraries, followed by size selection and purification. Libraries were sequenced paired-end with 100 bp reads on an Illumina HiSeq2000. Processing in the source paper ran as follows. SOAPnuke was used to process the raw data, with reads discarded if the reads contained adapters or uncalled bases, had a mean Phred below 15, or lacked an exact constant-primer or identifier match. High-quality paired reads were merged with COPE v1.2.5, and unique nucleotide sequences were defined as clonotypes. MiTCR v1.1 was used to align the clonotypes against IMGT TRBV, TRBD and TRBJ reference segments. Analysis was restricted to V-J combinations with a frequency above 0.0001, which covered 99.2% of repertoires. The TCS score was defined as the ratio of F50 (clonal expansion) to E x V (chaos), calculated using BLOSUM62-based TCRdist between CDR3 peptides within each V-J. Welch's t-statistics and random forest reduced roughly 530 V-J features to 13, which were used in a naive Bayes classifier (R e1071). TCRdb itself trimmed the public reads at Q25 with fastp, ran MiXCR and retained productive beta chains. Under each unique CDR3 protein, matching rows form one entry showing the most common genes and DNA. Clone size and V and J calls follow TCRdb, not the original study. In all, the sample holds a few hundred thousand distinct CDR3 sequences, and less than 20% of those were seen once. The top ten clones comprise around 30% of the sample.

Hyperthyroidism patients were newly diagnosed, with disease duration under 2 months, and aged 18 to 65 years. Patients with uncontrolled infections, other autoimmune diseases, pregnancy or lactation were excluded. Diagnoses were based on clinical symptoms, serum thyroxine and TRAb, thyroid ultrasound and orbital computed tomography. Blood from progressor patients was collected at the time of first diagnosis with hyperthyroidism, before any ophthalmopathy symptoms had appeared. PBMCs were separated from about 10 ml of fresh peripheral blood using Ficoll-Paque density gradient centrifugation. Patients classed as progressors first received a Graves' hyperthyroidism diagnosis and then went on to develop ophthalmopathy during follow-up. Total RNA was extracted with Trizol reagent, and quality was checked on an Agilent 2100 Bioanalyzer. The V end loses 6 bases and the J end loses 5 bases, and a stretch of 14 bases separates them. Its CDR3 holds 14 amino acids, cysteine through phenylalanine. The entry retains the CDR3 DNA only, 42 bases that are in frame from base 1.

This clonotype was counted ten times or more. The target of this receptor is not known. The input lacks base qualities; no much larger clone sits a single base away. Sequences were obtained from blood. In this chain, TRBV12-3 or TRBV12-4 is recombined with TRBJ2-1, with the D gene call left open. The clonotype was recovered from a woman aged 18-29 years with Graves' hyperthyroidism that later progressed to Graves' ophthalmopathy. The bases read TGTGCCAGCAGCCAAAAGTCGGTTAACAATGAGCAGTTCTTC. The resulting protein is CASSQKSVNNEQFF.